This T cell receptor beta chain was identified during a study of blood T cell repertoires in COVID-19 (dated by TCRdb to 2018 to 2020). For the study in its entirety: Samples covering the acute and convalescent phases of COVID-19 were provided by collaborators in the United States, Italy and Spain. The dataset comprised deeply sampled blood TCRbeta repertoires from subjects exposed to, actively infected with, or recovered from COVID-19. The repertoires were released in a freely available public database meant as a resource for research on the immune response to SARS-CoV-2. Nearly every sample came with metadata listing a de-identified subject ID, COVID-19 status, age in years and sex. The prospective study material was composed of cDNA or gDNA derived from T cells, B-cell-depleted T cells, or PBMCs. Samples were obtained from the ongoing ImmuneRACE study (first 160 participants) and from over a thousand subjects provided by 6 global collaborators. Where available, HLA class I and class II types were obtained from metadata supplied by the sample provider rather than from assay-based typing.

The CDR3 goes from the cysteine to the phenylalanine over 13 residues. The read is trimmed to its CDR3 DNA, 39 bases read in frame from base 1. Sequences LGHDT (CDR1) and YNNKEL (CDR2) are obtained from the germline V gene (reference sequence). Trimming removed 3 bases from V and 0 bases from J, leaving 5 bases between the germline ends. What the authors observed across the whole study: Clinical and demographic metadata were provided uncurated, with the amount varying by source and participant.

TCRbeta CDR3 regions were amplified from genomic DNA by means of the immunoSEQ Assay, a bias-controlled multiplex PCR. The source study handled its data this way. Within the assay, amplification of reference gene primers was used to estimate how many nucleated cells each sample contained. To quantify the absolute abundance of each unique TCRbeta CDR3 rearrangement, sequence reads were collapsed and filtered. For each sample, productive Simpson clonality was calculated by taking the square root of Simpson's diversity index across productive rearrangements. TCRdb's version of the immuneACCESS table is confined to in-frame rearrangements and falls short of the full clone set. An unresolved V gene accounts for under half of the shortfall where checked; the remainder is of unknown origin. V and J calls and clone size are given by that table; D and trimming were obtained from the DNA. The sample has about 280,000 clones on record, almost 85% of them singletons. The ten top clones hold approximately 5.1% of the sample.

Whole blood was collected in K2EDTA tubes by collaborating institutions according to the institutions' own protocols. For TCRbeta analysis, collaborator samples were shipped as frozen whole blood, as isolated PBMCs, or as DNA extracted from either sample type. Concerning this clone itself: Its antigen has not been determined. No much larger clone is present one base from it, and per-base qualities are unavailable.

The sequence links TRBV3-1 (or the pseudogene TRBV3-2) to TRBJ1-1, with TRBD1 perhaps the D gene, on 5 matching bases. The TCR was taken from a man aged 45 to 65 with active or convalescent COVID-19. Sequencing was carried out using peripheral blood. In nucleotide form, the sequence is TGTGCCAGCAGCCAGGACATGAACACTGAAGCTTTCTTT. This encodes CASSQDMNTEAFF.